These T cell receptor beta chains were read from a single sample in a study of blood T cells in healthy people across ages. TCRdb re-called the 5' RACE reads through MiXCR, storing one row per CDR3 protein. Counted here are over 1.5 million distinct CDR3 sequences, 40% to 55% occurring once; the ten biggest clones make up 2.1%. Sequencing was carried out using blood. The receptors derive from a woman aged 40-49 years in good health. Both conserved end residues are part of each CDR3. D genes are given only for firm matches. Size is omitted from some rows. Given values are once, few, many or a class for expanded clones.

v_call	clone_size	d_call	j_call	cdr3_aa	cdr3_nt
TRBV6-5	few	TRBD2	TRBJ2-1	CASSGPTSGGARNEQFF	TGTGCCAGCAGCGGCCCGACTAGCGGGGGGGCCCGGAATGAGCAGTTCTTC
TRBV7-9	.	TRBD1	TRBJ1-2	CANSSGQGLHGYTF	TGTGCCAACAGCTCGGGACAGGGATTGCATGGCTACACCTTC
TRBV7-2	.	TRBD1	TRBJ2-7	CASSSGTGRLYEQYF	TGTGCCAGCAGCTCCGGGACAGGCAGACTCTACGAGCAGTACTTC
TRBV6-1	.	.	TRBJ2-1	CASRYASYNEQFF	TGTGCCAGCAGGTACGCGTCATACAATGAGCAGTTCTTC
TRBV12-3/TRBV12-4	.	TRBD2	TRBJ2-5	CASSSLSGVEETQYF	TGTGCCAGCAGTTCGCTTAGCGGGGTAGAAGAGACCCAGTACTTC
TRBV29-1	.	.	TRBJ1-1	CSGRLDPEAFF	TGCAGCGGTCGACTGGATCCTGAGGCTTTCTTT
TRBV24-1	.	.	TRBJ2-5	CATSDQIRGAQETQYF	TGTGCCACCAGTGATCAAATCCGGGGGGCCCAAGAGACCCAGTACTTC
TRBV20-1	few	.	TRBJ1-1	CSARTPDPNTEAFF	TGCAGTGCTAGGACCCCGGACCCGAACACTGAAGCTTTCTTT
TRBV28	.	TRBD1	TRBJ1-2	CASSFRDRGPGGYTF	TGTGCCAGCAGTTTTCGGGACAGGGGGCCAGGAGGCTACACCTTC
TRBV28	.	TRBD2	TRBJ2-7	CASSKAGGPKEQYF	TGTGCCAGCAGTAAGGCGGGAGGGCCGAAAGAGCAGTACTTC
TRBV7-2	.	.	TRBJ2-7	CASSLRRVTGSSYEQYF	TGTGCCAGCAGCTTAAGGAGGGTGACAGGGAGCTCCTACGAGCAGTACTTC
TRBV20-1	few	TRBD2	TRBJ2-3	CSAGGLAFVTDTQYF	TGCAGTGCTGGAGGACTAGCCTTTGTCACAGATACGCAGTATTTT
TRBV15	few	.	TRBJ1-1	CATTKERLNTEAFF	TGTGCCACCACCAAAGAACGCCTAAACACTGAAGCTTTCTTT